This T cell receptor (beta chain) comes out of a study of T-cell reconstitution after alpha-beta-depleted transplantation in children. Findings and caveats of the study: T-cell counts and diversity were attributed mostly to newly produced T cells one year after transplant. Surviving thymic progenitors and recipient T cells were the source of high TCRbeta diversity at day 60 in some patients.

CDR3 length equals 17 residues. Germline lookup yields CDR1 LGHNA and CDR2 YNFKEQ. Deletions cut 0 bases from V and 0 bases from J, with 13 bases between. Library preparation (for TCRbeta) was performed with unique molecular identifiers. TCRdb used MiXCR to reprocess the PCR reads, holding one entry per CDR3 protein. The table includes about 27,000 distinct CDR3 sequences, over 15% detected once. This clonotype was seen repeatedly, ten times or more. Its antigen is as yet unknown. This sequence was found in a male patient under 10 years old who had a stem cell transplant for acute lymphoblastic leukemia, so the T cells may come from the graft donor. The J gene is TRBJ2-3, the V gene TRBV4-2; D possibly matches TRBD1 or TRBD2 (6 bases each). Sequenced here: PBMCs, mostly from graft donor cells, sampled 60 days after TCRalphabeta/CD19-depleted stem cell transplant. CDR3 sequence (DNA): TGTGCCAGCAGCCAAGAACCAAGGGGGACTAGCACAGATACGCAGTATTTT. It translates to CASSQEPRGTSTDTQYF.